This T cell receptor beta chain was sequenced for a study of cytomegalovirus exposure and HLA in healthy donors (dated by TCRdb to between 2016 and 2019). General notes on the study: According to an earlier analysis of several hundred of the donors, 150 million to 200 million T cells yielded 95 million to 140 million unique TCR beta sequences and about 300 Gb of sequence data. A later genetic analysis used genome-wide SNP genotypes for about 65% of the roughly 670 donors, treating that subset as a discovery cohort. In the later analysis, no new phenotypic data were used to find candidate immune exposures; instead, reliance was placed on TCR beta sequences and their occurrence across donors. Along with the approximately 620-subject first cohort, a separate validation cohort of over a hundred different subjects was used. High-throughput TCR immunosequencing, statistical association of individual TCRs with disease status, and machine learning were combined to predict cytomegalovirus infection status. An earlier analysis of 587 of the donors used high-throughput TCR beta sequencing to judge whether each TCR beta V gene segment behaved as functional or pseudogenic. A later analysis re-examined previously published TCR beta repertoires from several hundred donors and added high-resolution HLA genotyping to investigate patterns of TCR occurrence. The number of typed donors differed by locus: roughly 629-630 for A, B, C, DRB1 and DQB1; approximately 520 for DQA1; 606 for DPA1; and around 450 for DPB1. The study aimed to test whether cataloging public T cell receptors could reveal signatures of past pathogen exposure. The study used immunosequencing to profile the T cell repertoires of approximately 650 subjects and linked those repertoires to cytomegalovirus serostatus. Of the approximately 400 genotyped donors, about 80% fell in the genetic ancestry cluster associated with self-reported Caucasian donors. An early release that covered 500 to 800 HLA-typed donors contained approximately 300 gigabases of sequencing data and approximately 85 million unique TCR sequences. All discovery cohort repertoires had been generated on a single sequencing platform. Because of strong linkage in the cohort, roughly 5 DR-DQ haplotypes were treated as single units for association and clustering. Donor age, sex, ethnicity and CMV serostatus were compiled together with the repertoire data. Among around 400 genotyped donors of the cohort, an average of roughly 230,000 unique TCR beta nucleotide sequences was sequenced per donor, of which roughly 17% were non-productive. HLA typing covered class I and class II loci at four-digit resolution.

Library prep was done by the immunoSEQ multiplex PCR assay. For the multiplex PCR, a mixture combining 60 forward primers for TCR Vbeta segments and 13 reverse primers for TCR Jbeta segments was used. The CDR3 region of rearranged TCR beta genes was amplified from genomic DNA with a multiplex PCR assay. On the Illumina HiSeq System, the amplified TCR beta libraries were sequenced as 87-base-pair reads. From the authors' description of their analysis: A later analysis counted tens of millions of unique TCR beta chains across the 700 or so repertoires, and roughly 9.9 million of these chains were shared by at least two donors. A nearest-neighbor algorithm error-corrected the raw reads and collapsed the reads into unique sequences, merging closely related sequences to remove PCR and sequencing errors. V, D and J gene segments were assigned by aligning CDR3 sequences to IMGT reference sequences. For a sequence to be retained, a match of at least six nucleotides was required to both a V gene segment and a J gene segment. A rearrangement was called productive if the CDR3 had no stop codons and remained in frame with V and J, and every other rearrangement was called non-productive. Following IMGT convention, CDR3 was defined as the stretch from the second conserved V-encoded cysteine up to the conserved J-encoded phenylalanine. In an earlier analysis of around 600 of the donors, sequences lacking an unambiguous match to a single V gene segment were excluded. An earlier analysis of several hundred of the donors called V segments functional above 56.7% productive rearrangements and segregating when the between-donor standard deviation exceeded 5%. A statistical classification framework was developed to diagnose cytomegalovirus status using the catalog of TCR beta chain sequences. V and J gene assignment, in a later analysis, came from comparing TCR nucleotide sequences with IMGT/GENE-DB human TR gene sequences. The TCRdist pipeline was used in a later analysis to assign CDR3 sequences and most-parsimonious VDJ recombination scenarios. In a later analysis, every TCR beta chain was defined by the combination of its CDR3 amino acid sequence and its V-gene family, and reads without a unique V-gene family were dropped. To address suspected cross-contamination and a sequencing artifact, a later analysis removed 450 to 700 highly shared, low-generation-probability nucleotide sequences. For each public chain, a later analysis derived a clonal expansion index from normalized ranks of inferred template counts within each repertoire. Generation probabilities in a later analysis came from a VDJ recombination model fitted to out-of-frame rearrangements, and those results were checked against IGoR. A later analysis scored TCR-TCR, TCR-HLA and TCR-CMV co-occurrence with hypergeometric tests, applying a repertoire-size bias correction to TCR pairs. To estimate false discovery rates, a later analysis permuted the HLA or CMV assignments 20 times. In a later analysis, co-occurring TCRs were grouped using DBSCAN, and TCRdist sequence similarity was added for clustering within HLA-allele-positive subsets. Repertoires with fewer than 30,000 or more than 120,000 public chains, plus five repertoires with anomalous nucleotide sharing, were excluded from co-occurrence clustering. Imported from immuneACCESS, the table was reduced by TCRdb to in-frame sequences with V and J called. These copies leave out some clones; in studies compared against another copy, an unresolved V gene accounts for under half, and the cause of the remainder is not known. V, J and clone size derive from that table, while D and trimming were established from the DNA sequence. The sample table shows about 93,000 clones, and about 81% are seen once. The ten largest clones take up 3% to 3.5% of the sample.

The paper's findings and limits, for the study overall: Because some donors lacked HLA typing at each locus, the association tests relied only on the typed subset. Roughly uniform sequencing depth across donors was assumed in presence/absence analyses, although this assumption may not hold. A later analysis found that HLA-associated TCR beta chains were more clonally expanded and had lower generation probabilities than equally common non-associated chains. Most TCR sequences were observed very rarely across donors, whereas some public TCRs were present in many individuals. In an earlier analysis of about 550 of the donors, most TCR beta V segments were observed in productive rearrangements about 87% or about 30% of the time, broadly matching IMGT annotations. CMV serostatus was the only immune exposure information available for the cohort. When HLA alleles, especially DR and DQ, strongly co-occurred, TCR associations were difficult to assign to individual alleles. Roughly 15 rarely observed V segments, including chromosome 9 orphons, were excluded from the earlier analysis of 550 to 700 of the donors because counts were too low. In a later analysis, several top co-occurrence clusters were reported to appear linked to parvovirus B19, influenza, CMV and Epstein-Barr virus. Specific HLA alleles were associated with 15,000 to 20,000 TCR beta sequences at a false discovery rate of 0.05 in a later analysis. In a later analysis, the rate of TCR association differed among HLA loci, with DRB1 alleles having the most associated TCRs and HLA-C alleles having the fewest. In this cohort, only TCR beta chains were sequenced, and detectable features were limited by the absence of alpha or paired-chain data. V-gene and J-gene trimming of TCR beta chains was associated with a missense DCLRE1C variant in a later genetic analysis, and the association was replicated in an independent cohort. Compared with the 666-donor mean, donors in an Asian-associated ancestry cluster had fewer N-insertions in productive TCRs, according to a later genetic analysis. A group of highly shared sequence variants was considered likely to be a technical artifact of the sequencing pipeline. A further reported finding was that TCR beta sequences accurately predicted the HLA-A and HLA-B alleles for most subjects in the first cohort. In a later analysis, most CMV-associated TCR beta chains were found to appear HLA-restricted, with HLA associations seemingly driven largely by CMV exposure. Because the 87-base-pair reads could not distinguish some IMGT-functional V segments, including TRBV6-2 and TRBV6-3, those segments were excluded. Cytomegalovirus status was reported to be diagnosed by the classifier with high specificity and sensitivity in both the original and validation cohorts. In vitro tests confirmed that a few of the cytomegalovirus-associated TCR beta chains recognize cytomegalovirus antigens. The authors suggested that the approach could potentially be generalized to other disease states and immunological phenotypes. Linkage disequilibrium might explain the correlated functional status among segregating V segments, but an unknown experimental factor could not be excluded. In the study, 150 to 200 TCR beta chains were listed as associated with cytomegalovirus.

The cohort comprised under 700 healthy bone marrow donors. At the time of sampling, all cohort members were nominally healthy, though unrecorded immune exposures were likely present. The donor was CMV seronegative and belonged to the group of several hundred seronegative cohort members. Every donor gave a peripheral blood sample, and the peripheral blood mononuclear cells from that sample were used for TCR beta sequencing. The Qiagen DNeasy Blood Extraction Kit was used to extract genomic DNA from the blood cell samples. Of note for this clone: Its antigen is not yet known. The record has no base qualities; no much larger clone is one base away.

CDR1 and CDR2, per the germline V gene (reference sequence), are SGHAT and FQDESV. V is pared back by 5 bases and J by 3 bases, with 10 bases lying between the germline termini. From its cysteine to its phenylalanine, the CDR3 spans 13 amino acids. Only CDR3 DNA is held: 39 bases, read in frame from base 1. Sequencing was done on a sample of PBMCs. The sequence is built from TRBV11-1 and TRBJ2-5; possibly the D gene is TRBD1, per 6 matching bases. This sequence was found in a woman in her thirties or forties in good health and CMV-seronegative. The CDR3 region: CASSPGAEETQYF. The nucleotides read TGTGCCAGCAGCCCAGGGGCGGAAGAGACCCAGTACTTC.